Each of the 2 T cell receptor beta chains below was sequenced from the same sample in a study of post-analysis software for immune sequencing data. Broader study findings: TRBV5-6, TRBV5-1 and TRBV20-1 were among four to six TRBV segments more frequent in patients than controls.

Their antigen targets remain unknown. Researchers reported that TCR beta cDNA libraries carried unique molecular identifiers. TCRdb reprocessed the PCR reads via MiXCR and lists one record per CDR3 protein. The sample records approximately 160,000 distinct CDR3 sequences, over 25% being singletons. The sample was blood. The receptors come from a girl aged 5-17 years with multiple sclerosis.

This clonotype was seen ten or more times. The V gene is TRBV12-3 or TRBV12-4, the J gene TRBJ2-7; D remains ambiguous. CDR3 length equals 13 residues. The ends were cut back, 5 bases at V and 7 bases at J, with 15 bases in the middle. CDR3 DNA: TGTGCCAGCAGTCCCATTACCGGGCGAGAGCAGTACTTC. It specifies CASSPITGREQYF.

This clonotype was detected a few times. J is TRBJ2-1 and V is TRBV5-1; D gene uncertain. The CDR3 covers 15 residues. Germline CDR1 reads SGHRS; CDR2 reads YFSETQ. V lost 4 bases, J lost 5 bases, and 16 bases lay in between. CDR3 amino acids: CASSSTINTNNEQFF. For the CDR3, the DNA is TGCGCCAGCAGCAGCACTATAAACACCAACAATGAGCAGTTCTTC.